Listed below are T cell receptor beta chains from one sample, sequenced in a study of T cells in Graves' hyperthyroidism and ophthalmopathy. TCRdb processed the multiplex PCR reads anew with MiXCR; each CDR3 protein has one entry. The sample consists of around 580,000 distinct CDR3 sequences, approximately 44% of them appearing once. Sequenced: peripheral blood or thyroid tissue (not recorded which). These TCRs come from a woman between 18 and 30 years old with Graves' hyperthyroidism. The conserved cysteine and the conserved F or W are not part of the CDR3 here.

j_gene: TRBJ1-1; v_gene: TRBV19; CDR3aa: ARDRHVGTEAF
j_gene: TRBJ1-2; v_gene: TRBV29-1; CDR3aa: SVKKRTYGYT
j_gene: TRBJ1-3; v_gene: TRBV14; CDR3aa: ASSQGADWYSGNTIY
j_gene: TRBJ1-6; v_gene: TRBV6-5; CDR3aa: ASSPQGAGFYNSPLH
j_gene: TRBJ2-1; v_gene: TRBV10-3; CDR3aa: ATSHGNNEQF
j_gene: TRBJ1-6; v_gene: TRBV29-1; CDR3aa: SVELPWSAH
j_gene: TRBJ1-2; v_gene: TRBV7-8; CDR3aa: ASSLAAGGSYGYT
j_gene: TRBJ2-3; v_gene: TRBV20-1; CDR3aa: SARTTSGDTDTQY
j_gene: TRBJ1-6; v_gene: TRBV12-3/TRBV12-4; CDR3aa: ASSLETSYNSPLH
j_gene: TRBJ2-5; v_gene: TRBV14; CDR3aa: ASSLFSGREGTQY
j_gene: TRBJ2-7; v_gene: TRBV9; CDR3aa: ASSVATSGSLHEQY
j_gene: TRBJ2-5; v_gene: TRBV7-6; CDR3aa: ASSSPLTGGGVETQY
j_gene: TRBJ2-1; v_gene: TRBV10-3; CDR3aa: AISESGPSSYNEQF
j_gene: TRBJ2-7; v_gene: TRBV10-3; CDR3aa: AISELEGGGGYEQY
j_gene: TRBJ1-2; v_gene: TRBV19; CDR3aa: ASSMGVANYGYT
j_gene: TRBJ2-5; v_gene: TRBV7-9; CDR3aa: ASSLVGTGLETQY
j_gene: TRBJ2-5; v_gene: TRBV12-3/TRBV12-4; CDR3aa: ASSLIGTQETQY
j_gene: TRBJ1-5; v_gene: TRBV6-5; CDR3aa: ASSDRLNQPQH
j_gene: TRBJ2-7; v_gene: TRBV5-5; CDR3aa: ASSPAFPYEQY
j_gene: TRBJ1-2; v_gene: TRBV7-9; CDR3aa: ASSLPLDREPNYGYT
j_gene: TRBJ1-2; v_gene: TRBV2; CDR3aa: ASKTSGQGSYGYT
j_gene: TRBJ2-5; v_gene: TRBV9; CDR3aa: ASRRGLAAGETQY
j_gene: TRBJ1-5; v_gene: TRBV14; CDR3aa: ASSQDLFINQPQH
j_gene: TRBJ2-2; v_gene: TRBV5-1; CDR3aa: ASSLEFTGELF
j_gene: TRBJ2-7; v_gene: TRBV18; CDR3aa: ASSPRLADYEQY
j_gene: TRBJ2-7; v_gene: TRBV27; CDR3aa: ASSFGREWY
j_gene: TRBJ1-1; v_gene: TRBV29-1; CDR3aa: SATRGREAF
j_gene: TRBJ1-4; v_gene: TRBV7-9; CDR3aa: ASSPPDRVVEKLF
j_gene: TRBJ2-3; v_gene: TRBV7-9; CDR3aa: ASSVTENTDTQY
j_gene: TRBJ2-7; v_gene: TRBV7-3; CDR3aa: ASSFSGGHEQY
j_gene: TRBJ2-3; v_gene: TRBV2; CDR3aa: ASSQGLAGGSDTQY
j_gene: TRBJ1-1; v_gene: TRBV7-2; CDR3aa: ASSLGRDPRRGPEAF
j_gene: TRBJ2-5; v_gene: TRBV24-1; CDR3aa: ATSDFAGLASQETQY
j_gene: TRBJ2-1; v_gene: TRBV5-1; CDR3aa: ASSLEGTILYNEQF
j_gene: TRBJ2-6; v_gene: TRBV7-2; CDR3aa: ASSLGGTGANVLT
j_gene: TRBJ2-5; v_gene: TRBV24-1; CDR3aa: ATSDLTERDETQY
j_gene: TRBJ2-7; v_gene: TRBV27; CDR3aa: ASSLGLAGGPYEQY
j_gene: TRBJ2-2; v_gene: TRBV4-1; CDR3aa: ASSQEVANTGELF
j_gene: TRBJ2-5; v_gene: TRBV29-1; CDR3aa: SVSRTSGGLETQY
j_gene: TRBJ1-1; v_gene: TRBV9; CDR3aa: ASSVGGQGAF
j_gene: TRBJ2-2; v_gene: TRBV5-4; CDR3aa: ASSFDLGTTNTGELF
j_gene: TRBJ1-1; v_gene: TRBV29-1; CDR3aa: SVSERGQENTEAF
j_gene: TRBJ2-3; v_gene: TRBV2; CDR3aa: ASSGSQDTQY
j_gene: TRBJ2-7; v_gene: TRBV7-2; CDR3aa: ASSSTREQY
j_gene: TRBJ2-7; v_gene: TRBV12-5; CDR3aa: ASGSDSRTYEQY